This T cell receptor beta chain was documented in a study of molecular identifiers for immune sequencing clone quantification. Looking at the study overall: Five aliquots were made in replicates from the RNA of 20,000 or 100,000 naive CD8 cells, and four were sequenced.

Study-wide findings and caveats: Spiked Jurkat TCR RNA from one cell was reportedly detectable among fewer than 1.2 million naive cells. Clones carrying above 20 RNA copies accounted for over 97% of effector molecules, under 1% in naive cells.

The CD8+CD4-CCR7+CD45RA+ phenotype defined the sorted naive CD8 T cells. Via MiXCR, TCRdb re-called the PCR reads, giving one row per CDR3 protein. The top ten hold about 0.78% of the sample, which has more than 550,000 distinct CDR3 sequences, about 25% seen once. As regards this clonotype: Its antigen is currently unknown.

From germline, CDR1 is LGHNA and CDR2 YSLEER. V shed 2 bases, J shed 1 base, and the junction held 10 bases outside the gene matches. The CDR3 covers 19 residues. The sequenced sample consisted of naive CD8+ T cells from blood, with Jurkat cell RNA spiked in. As for subset: FACS-sorted CD8+CD4-CCR7+CD45RA+ naive T cells. The chain uses TRBV4-3 and TRBJ2-3; 12 bases match TRBD2. The receptor's source is a human donor in good health. Some libraries in this study had Jurkat cell RNA spiked in. As DNA, the CDR3 is TGCGCCAGCAGCCAACAACTAGCGGGGGGTACTATTGGCACAGATACGCAGTATTTT. This translates into CASSQQLAGGTIGTDTQYF.